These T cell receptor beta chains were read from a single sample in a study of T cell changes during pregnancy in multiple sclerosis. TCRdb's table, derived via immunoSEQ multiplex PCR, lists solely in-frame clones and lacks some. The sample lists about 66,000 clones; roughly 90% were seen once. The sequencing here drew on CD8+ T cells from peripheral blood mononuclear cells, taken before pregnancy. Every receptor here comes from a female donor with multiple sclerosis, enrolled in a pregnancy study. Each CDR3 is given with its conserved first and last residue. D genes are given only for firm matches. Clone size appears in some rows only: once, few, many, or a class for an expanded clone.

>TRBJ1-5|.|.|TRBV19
CASNLGNQPQHF
TGTGCCAGTAATTTAGGCAATCAGCCCCAGCATTTT
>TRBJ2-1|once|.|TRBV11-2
CASSSGNEQFF
TGTGCCAGCAGCTCGGGCAATGAGCAGTTCTTC
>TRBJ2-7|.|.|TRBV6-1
CASSEGWGAYEQYF
TGTGCCAGCAGTGAAGGTTGGGGGGCCTACGAGCAGTACTTC
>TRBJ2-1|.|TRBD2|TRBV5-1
CASSFGGGNEQFF
TGCGCCAGCAGCTTCGGGGGGGGGAATGAGCAGTTCTTC
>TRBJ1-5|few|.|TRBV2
CASSPGHGDQPQHF
TGTGCCAGCAGTCCCGGACACGGCGATCAGCCCCAGCATTTT
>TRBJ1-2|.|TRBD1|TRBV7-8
CASSTKGTADPMFTF
TGTGCCAGCAGCACCAAGGGGACAGCGGATCCTATGTTCACCTTC
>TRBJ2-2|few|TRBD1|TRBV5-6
CASSGTGDRQRANTGELFF
TGTGCCAGCAGCGGAACGGGGGACAGGCAAAGGGCGAACACCGGGGAGCTGTTTTTT
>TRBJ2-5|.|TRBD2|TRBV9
CASSSTSGAGGETQYF
TGTGCCAGCAGCTCTACTAGCGGGGCCGGGGGCGAGACCCAGTACTTC
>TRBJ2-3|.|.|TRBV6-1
CATYSVENTQYF
TGTGCCACCTATTCCGTGGAGAATACGCAGTATTTT
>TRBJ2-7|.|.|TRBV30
CAIDSRDYQIYEQYF
TGTGCCATAGACAGCAGGGATTATCAGATTTACGAGCAGTACTTC
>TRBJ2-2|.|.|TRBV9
CASRGGPSGGELFF
TGTGCCAGCAGGGGGGGACCGTCAGGCGGGGAGCTGTTTTTT
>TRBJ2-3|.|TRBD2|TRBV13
CAIPREERGTDTQYF
TGTGCCATCCCCCGGGAGGAGCGGGGGACAGATACGCAGTATTTT
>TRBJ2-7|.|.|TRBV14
CAMGAGCTYEQYF
TGTGCCATGGGGGCAGGGTGCACCTACGAGCAGTACTTC
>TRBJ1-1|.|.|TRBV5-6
CASSFGGLGEAFF
TGTGCCAGCAGCTTTGGGGGCCTCGGTGAAGCTTTCTTT
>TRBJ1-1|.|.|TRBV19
CASSIIRGNGAEAFF
TGTGCCAGTAGTATAATAAGGGGGAATGGCGCTGAAGCTTTCTTT
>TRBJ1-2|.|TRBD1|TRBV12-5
CASGPSTPGQGSSYGYTF
TGTGCTAGTGGCCCTTCGACTCCGGGACAGGGGTCTAGCTATGGCTACACCTTC
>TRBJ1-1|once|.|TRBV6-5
CASSYPPGHLNTEAFF
TGTGCCAGCAGTTACCCTCCGGGACACCTAAACACTGAAGCTTTCTTT
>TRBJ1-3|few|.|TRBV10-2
CASSELGPTGNTIYF
TGCGCCAGCAGTGAGCTGGGGCCTACTGGAAACACCATATATTTT
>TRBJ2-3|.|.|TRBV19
CASTLGGTSTDTQYF
TGTGCCAGTACACTTGGGGGGACTAGCACAGATACGCAGTATTTT
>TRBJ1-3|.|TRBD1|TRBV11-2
CASSQTGTGWGLSGNTIYF
TGTGCCAGCAGTCAAACCGGGACAGGGTGGGGGCTCTCTGGAAACACCATATATTTT
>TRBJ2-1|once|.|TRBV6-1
CASSPLSSDEQFF
TGTGCCAGCAGTCCGTTATCAAGCGATGAGCAGTTCTTC
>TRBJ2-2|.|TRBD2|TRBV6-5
CASGLAGGTGELFF
TGTGCCAGCGGTCTAGCGGGGGGCACCGGGGAGCTGTTTTTT
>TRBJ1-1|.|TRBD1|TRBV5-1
CASSLVTGGRTEAFF
TGCGCCAGCAGCTTGGTTACAGGGGGTAGAACTGAAGCTTTCTTT
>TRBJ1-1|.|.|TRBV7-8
CASSPRATGPRLW
TGTGCCAGCAGCCCCCGGGCGACAGGTCCTCGATTGTGG
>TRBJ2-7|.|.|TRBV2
CASSEVSEGTREQYF
TGTGCCAGCAGTGAAGTCTCGGAGGGCACTAGGGAGCAGTACTTC
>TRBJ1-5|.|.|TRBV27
CASNSGFGQPQHF
TGTGCCAGCAATTCAGGGTTCGGGCAGCCCCAGCATTTT
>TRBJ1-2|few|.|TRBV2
CASSNKQVSNYGYTF
TGTGCCAGCAGTAACAAACAGGTATCAAACTATGGCTACACCTTC
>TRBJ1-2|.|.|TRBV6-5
CASSFQSSANYGYTF
TGTGCCAGCAGTTTCCAGTCGTCAGCTAACTATGGCTACACCTTC
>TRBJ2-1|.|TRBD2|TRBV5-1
CASSPPLAGGVNEQFF
TGCGCCAGCAGCCCCCCCCTAGCGGGGGGGGTCAATGAGCAGTTCTTC
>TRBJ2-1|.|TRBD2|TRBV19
CASSKASGTSSYNEQFF
TGTGCCAGTAGTAAGGCTAGCGGGACTAGCTCCTACAATGAGCAGTTCTTC
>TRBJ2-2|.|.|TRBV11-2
CAAGGGGTGELFF
TGTGCTGCCGGAGGTGGTGGGACCGGGGAGCTGTTTTTT
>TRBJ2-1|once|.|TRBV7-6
CASTPLQAGYNEQFF
TGTGCCAGCACCCCGCTGCAGGCAGGGTACAATGAGCAGTTCTTC
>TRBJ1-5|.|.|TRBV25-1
CASSEGPYSNQPQHF
TGTGCCAGCAGTGAGGGCCCTTATAGCAATCAGCCCCAGCATTTT
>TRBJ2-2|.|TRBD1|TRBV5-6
CASSFGTVLTGELFF
TGTGCCAGCAGCTTCGGGACAGTGCTCACCGGGGAGCTGTTTTTT
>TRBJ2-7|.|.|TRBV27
CASSSTDGGQYF
TGTGCCAGCAGTTCTACAGATGGAGGGCAGTACTTC
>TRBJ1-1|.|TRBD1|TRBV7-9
CASSPSTGLLGTEAFF
TGTGCCAGCAGCCCGTCGACAGGGCTTCTTGGCACTGAAGCTTTCTTT
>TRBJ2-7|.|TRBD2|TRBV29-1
CSVVAGGQLDEQYF
TGCAGCGTTGTAGCGGGGGGCCAGTTGGACGAGCAGTACTTC
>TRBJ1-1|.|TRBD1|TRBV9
CASSDRGGTEAFF
TGTGCCAGCAGCGACAGGGGAGGAACTGAAGCTTTCTTT
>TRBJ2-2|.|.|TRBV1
CASSFAGQGELFF
TGCGCCAGCAGCTTTGCAGGGCAAGGGGAGCTGTTTTTT
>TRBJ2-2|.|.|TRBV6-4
CASSEGQNTGELFF
TGTGCCAGCAGTGAGGGACAGAACACCGGGGAGCTGTTTTTT
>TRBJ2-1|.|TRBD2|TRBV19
CASSMDGAGGYNEQFF
TGTGCCAGTAGTATGGATGGGGCGGGGGGGTACAATGAGCAGTTCTTC